Shown below are 25 T cell receptor beta chains from a single sample sequenced in a study of vaccination effects on CD4 cells after COVID-19 (dated by TCRdb to 2022 to 2024). No antigens are known for them. Library method: the immunoSEQ multiplex PCR assay. Sourced from immuneACCESS, this table was stored by TCRdb with only in-frame sequences that have V and J called. A share of the clones is absent; for the studies checked, an unresolved V gene accounts for under half, and the remainder has no known explanation. A total of fewer than 55,000 clones appear in this sample, more than 75% of them only once. Approximately 6% of the sample belongs to the ten largest clones. To identify antigen-specific CD4+ T cell clonotypes by their expansion, the ViraFEST assay first stimulated PBMC with viral peptide pools and then applied TCR sequencing. After around 10 days of culture, CD4+ T cells were isolated with the EasySep CD4+ T cell isolation kit. Negative nucleocapsid antibody results before and after vaccination confirmed that the healthy vaccine recipients had no prior SARS-CoV-2 infection.

Sequences were derived from CD4+ T cells from PBMCs cultured with HCoV-OC43 spike peptides, sampled before COVID-19 vaccination. The cell subset or site label, as the study defines it: HCoV-OC43 spike overlapping peptide pool stimulation. These receptors all stem from a human donor who received a COVID-19 vaccine.

The rearrangement joins TRBV18 to TRBJ1-5; D remains ambiguous. Germline assignment: CDR1 KGHSH and CDR2 LQKENI. V dropped 0 bases and J dropped 2 bases, with 14 bases sitting between them. CDR3 size: 17 residues. The CDR3 loop reads CASSPPGRPGGNQPQHF. The DNA for the CDR3 is TGTGCCAGCTCACCACCCGGAAGGCCCGGGGGCAATCAGCCCCAGCATTTT.

The chain links TRBV15 to TRBJ1-2; D unclear. There are 15 residues in the CDR3. The ends were cut back, 0 bases at V and 3 bases at J, with 11 bases in the middle. The germline V gene encodes CDR1 LNHNV and CDR2 YYDKDF (reference sequence). The CDR3: CATSRDRGIHYGYTF. The CDR3 DNA reads as TGTGCCACCAGCAGAGATCGTGGGATACACTATGGCTACACCTTC.

This chain uses TRBV24-1 with TRBJ2-1; maybe TRBD2 (8 bases). CDR1 and CDR2 from the germline V gene are KGHDR and SFDVKD. Trimming pared 4 bases from V and 10 bases from J, leaving 22 bases between. The CDR3 sequence is 16 residues long. CDR3 DNA: TGTGCCACCAGTGACCGGAAGACAGGGACTAGACAGGAGCAGTTCTTC. Encoded protein: CATSDRKTGTRQEQFF.

The chain recombines TRBV6-2 or TRBV6-3 with TRBJ2-3; 7 positions match TRBD2. CDR3 size: 14 residues. J lost 6 bases, V lost 0 bases, and 3 bases had no gene match. Looked up from germline, CDR1 is MNHEY and CDR2 is SVGEGT. The CDR3 spells CASSYSTSSDTQYF. The CDR3 DNA reads TGTGCCAGCAGTTACTCGACTAGCTCCGATACGCAGTATTTT.

V gene TRBV29-1 combines with J gene TRBJ1-5; possibly TRBD1 for D (5 bases). The length of the CDR3 is 13 residues. Germline V gene lookup returns CDR1 SQVTM and CDR2 ANQGSEA. The ends were cut back, 4 bases at V and 5 bases at J, with 12 bases in the middle. DNA of the CDR3: TGCAGCGTTGTAAAGGGGAGTGATCAGCCCCAGCATTTT. It specifies CSVVKGSDQPQHF.

This chain joins TRBV28 and TRBJ2-6; D gene ambiguous. This CDR3 has 15 amino acids. CDR1 and CDR2 (germline): MDHEN, SYDVKM. Trimming shortened V by 2 bases and J by 2 bases, and 7 bases separated the two germline ends. CDR3: CASSLLTAGANVLTF. CDR3 nucleotides: TGTGCCAGCAGTTTACTTACTGCTGGGGCCAACGTCCTGACTTTC.

CDR3 in amino acids: CASSLPRDSRNSPLHF. CDR3 coding DNA: TGCGCCAGCAGTCTCCCACGGGACAGTAGAAATTCACCCCTCCACTTT. J is TRBJ1-6 and V is TRBV23-1, with TRBD1 identical over 7 bases. TRBV23-1 is an ORF, with its function uncertain. V was clipped by 4 bases and J by 7 bases; unmatched bases: 10. The CDR3 is 16 residues long.

The rearrangement uses TRBV5-1 and TRBJ1-4, with TRBD1 as a possible D gene (6 bases). Trimming pared 4 bases from V and 5 bases from J, leaving 12 bases between. Germline V lookup: CDR1 SGHRS, CDR2 YFSETQ. The CDR3 consists of 14 residues. The CDR3 is CASSEDRNNEKLFF. The CDR3 nucleotides are TGCGCCAGCAGCGAGGACAGAAACAATGAAAAACTGTTTTTT.

This clone was observed a single time. The chain joins TRBV30 to TRBJ2-3; 9 nucleotides align to TRBD1. Germline trimming cut 2 bases from V and 4 bases from J; bases unmatched to any gene: 13. CDR1 is GTSNPN, CDR2 SVGIG, per germline (reference sequence). The CDR3 is 17 residues long. The CDR3 protein is CAWSIKSGTGLSDTQYF. DNA for the CDR3: TGTGCCTGGAGTATCAAATCCGGGACAGGGCTGTCAGATACGCAGTATTTT.

The chain recombines TRBV5-5 with TRBJ2-3; D may be TRBD1 (6 bases). The CDR3 totals 16 residues. V lost 4 bases, J lost 2 bases, and 17 bases lay in between. Germline CDR1 SGHKS, CDR2 YYEKEE (reference sequence). The CDR3 DNA is TGTGCCAGCAGCGGGGGCCCGACCCCCTACACAGATACGCAGTATTTT. Its protein product is CASSGGPTPYTDTQYF.

This chain connects TRBV6-5 to TRBJ2-1; TRBD2 matches at 11 bases. This CDR3 comprises 15 residues. With 6 bases clipped from V and 9 bases from J, the junction kept 10 bases outside the gene matches. Germline V gives CDR1 MNHEY, CDR2 SVGAGI. The CDR3 region is CASSLILAGGSEQFF. In DNA form, the CDR3 reads TGTGCCAGCAGCCTGATATTAGCGGGGGGGAGTGAGCAGTTCTTC.

The chain is built from TRBV18 and TRBJ2-2, with D perhaps assigned TRBD1 or TRBD2 (5 bases each). V was pared by 2 bases and J by 2 bases, with 9 bases between. Looked up from germline, CDR1 is KGHSH and CDR2 is LQKENI. CDR3 length equals 15 residues. The chain's CDR3 is CASSPRGANTGELFF. CDR3 nucleotides: TGTGCCAGCTCACCAAGAGGGGCCAACACCGGGGAGCTGTTTTTT. Using reference TRBV18 and TRBJ2-2 for the parts outside the CDR3, the full variable domain is NAGVMQNPRHLVRRRGQEARLRCSPMKGHSHVYWYRQLPEEGLKFMVYLQKENIIDESGMPKERFSAEFPKEGPSILRIQQVVRGDSAAYFCASSPRGANTGELFFGEGSRLTVL.

This rearrangement joins TRBV5-1 to TRBJ1-2; D possibly corresponds to TRBD1 (6 bases). This CDR3 region has 15 residues. The V and J ends lost 0 bases and 4 bases respectively, with 13 bases between them. The germline V gene encodes CDR1 SGHRS and CDR2 YFSETQ. CDR3 nucleotide sequence: TGCGCCAGCAGCTTGGGGGACACGTACACCTATGGCTACACCTTC. It specifies CASSLGDTYTYGYTF.

The sample holds a few counts of this clone. The J gene is TRBJ1-1, the V gene TRBV2; D call uncertain. CDR3 length: 11 residues. The V gene's germline CDR1 is SNHLY and CDR2 FYNNEI. V lost 6 bases, J lost 13 bases, and 15 bases lay in between. The CDR3 DNA is TGTGCCAGCAGCGCGTCAGCGAGGTTTTTCTTT. Amino acid sequence: CASSASARFFF.

The V and J genes are TRBV5-8 and TRBJ2-2; 15 bases are shared with TRBD2. The V and J ends lost 4 bases and 2 bases, in that order; junction bases with no gene match: 3. Germline V lookup: CDR1 SGHTS, CDR2 YDEGEE. The CDR3 length is 17 residues. The CDR3 sequence is CASSPGLAGGNTGELFF. CDR3 coding DNA: TGTGCCAGCAGCCCGGGACTAGCGGGGGGAAACACCGGGGAGCTGTTTTTT.

The V gene is TRBV18, the J gene TRBJ2-3, with D perhaps matching TRBD1 or TRBD2 (5 bases each). V was trimmed by 4 bases and J by 0 bases, leaving 20 bases between them. CDR3 size: 18 residues. Per the germline V gene, CDR1 is KGHSH and CDR2 is LQKENI. The CDR3: CASSLRGALISSTDTQYF. The CDR3, as DNA: TGTGCCAGCTCACTAAGGGGAGCTTTGATATCTAGCACAGATACGCAGTATTTT.

This clone was observed once. V and J are TRBV30 and TRBJ2-6; 10 positions agree with TRBD2. The CDR3 is 17 residues long. CDR1 and CDR2 from the germline V gene are GTSNPN and SVGIG (reference sequence). V lost 2 bases, J lost 4 bases, and 8 bases stayed unmatched. The CDR3 bases are TGTGCCTGGAGTAGGGAGCGGGGGGGCCGCGGGGCCAACGTCCTGACTTTC. Amino acid sequence: CAWSRERGGRGANVLTF.

The rearrangement joins TRBV30 to TRBJ2-5, with TRBD2 identical over 7 bases. V was pared by 0 bases and J by 4 bases, with 2 bases of the junction left unmatched. This CDR3 has 13 residues. Germline V gene data show CDR1 as GTSNPN and CDR2 as SVGIG (reference sequence). DNA of the CDR3: TGTGCCTGGAGTGTACGGGGGGTAGAGACCCAGTACTTC. Amino acids: CAWSVRGVETQYF. The whole variable domain, remainder taken from reference TRBV30 and TRBJ2-5, is SQTIHQWPATLVQPVGSPLSLECTVEGTSNPNLYWYRQAAGRGLQLLFYSVGIGQISSEVPQNLSASRPQDRQFILSSKKLLLSDSGFYLCAWSVRGVETQYFGPGTRLLVL.

This clone was recorded a few times. The chain combines TRBV19 with TRBJ2-7; TRBD1 agrees at 7 bases. This CDR3 has 15 amino acids. CDR1 and CDR2 (germline): LNHDA, SQIVND (reference sequence). J lost 4 bases, V lost 6 bases, and 12 bases had no gene match. The CDR3 bases are TGTGCCAGTAGCACTGACCGGGACAGCGCTTACGAGCAGTACGTC. The encoded protein is CASSTDRDSAYEQYV.

The genes are TRBV5-1 and TRBJ2-6, with 8 nucleotides matching TRBD1. CDR3 size: 20 residues. Trimming removed 0 bases from V and 0 bases from J; junction bases left unmatched: 11. Per the germline V gene, CDR1 is SGHRS and CDR2 is YFSETQ. This chain's CDR3 is CASSLGWGQGALSGANVLTF. CDR3 coding DNA: TGCGCCAGCAGCTTGGGATGGGGGCAGGGGGCACTCTCTGGGGCCAACGTCCTGACTTTC.

The gene calls are TRBV13 and TRBJ2-3; D is perhaps TRBD1 (7 bases). CDR1 is PRHDT and CDR2 is FYEKMQ in the germline V gene (reference sequence). The CDR3 contains 17 residues. Between the trimmed V and J ends, which lost 5 bases and 3 bases, there was a span of 21 bases. The CDR3 DNA reads TGTGCCAGCAGCGCCCTAGGGGGGACAGAGGTGACAGATACGCAGTATTTT. Protein: CASSALGGTEVTDTQYF.

In its sample, this clone was seen a few times. The chain joins TRBV4-1 to TRBJ2-2; 15 positions match TRBD2. The CDR3 covers 18 residues. J lost 4 bases, V lost 3 bases, and 6 bases had no gene match. The germline V gene encodes CDR1 MGHRA and CDR2 YSYEKL. The CDR3 protein is CASSQGLAGGRITGELFF. CDR3 bases: TGCGCCAGCAGCCAGGGACTAGCGGGGGGAAGGATCACCGGGGAGCTGTTTTTT.

The sample holds a few counts of this clone. This chain links TRBV5-1 with TRBJ1-2; TRBD1 aligns across 8 bases. The CDR3 sequence is 14 residues long. Per germline, CDR1 SGHRS and CDR2 YFSETQ. With V trimmed by 4 bases and J by 3 bases, 5 bases remained unmatched. The DNA for the CDR3 is TGCGCCAGCAGCCAAGGACAGGGCCACTATGGCTACACCTTC. Amino acids: CASSQGQGHYGYTF.

The CDR3 DNA reads as TGTGCCAGCAGCTCGGGACTAGCGGGGGGGCAAGAGACCCAGTACTTC. It translates to CASSSGLAGGQETQYF. V is TRBV7-3 and J is TRBJ2-5, with TRBD2 matching 16 bases. CDR3 length: 16 amino acids. V shed 4 bases and J 2 bases; nucleotides not matched to a gene: 1. CDR1 and CDR2 from the germline V gene are SGHTA and FQGTGA. Full variable domain (rest looked up from reference TRBV7-3 and TRBJ2-5): GAGVSQTPSNKVTEKGKYVELRCDPISGHTALYWYRQSLGQGPEFLIYFQGTGAADDSGLPNDRFFAVRPEGSVSTLKIQRTERGDSAVYLCASSSGLAGGQETQYFGPGTRLLVL.

The CDR3 reads CASSNTQPSYNEQFF. CDR3 coding DNA: TGTGCCAGCAGTAATACGCAGCCCTCCTACAATGAGCAGTTCTTC. The gene calls are TRBV27 and TRBJ2-1; D is undetermined. The CDR3 spans 15 residues. Trimming took off 5 bases at V and 0 bases at J, with 11 bases between the two ends. Germline CDR1 is MNHEY and CDR2 is SMNVEV (reference sequence).